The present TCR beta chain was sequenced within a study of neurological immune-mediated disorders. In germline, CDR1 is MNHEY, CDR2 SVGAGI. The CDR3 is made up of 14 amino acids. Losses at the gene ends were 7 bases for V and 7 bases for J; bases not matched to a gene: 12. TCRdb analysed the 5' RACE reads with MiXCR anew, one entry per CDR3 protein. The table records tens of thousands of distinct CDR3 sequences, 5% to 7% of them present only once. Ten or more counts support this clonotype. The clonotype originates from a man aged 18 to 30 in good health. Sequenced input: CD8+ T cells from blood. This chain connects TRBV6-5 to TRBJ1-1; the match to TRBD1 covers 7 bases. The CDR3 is CASIPSDQGDEAFF. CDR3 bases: TGTGCCAGCATTCCCTCCGATCAGGGGGATGAAGCTTTCTTT.